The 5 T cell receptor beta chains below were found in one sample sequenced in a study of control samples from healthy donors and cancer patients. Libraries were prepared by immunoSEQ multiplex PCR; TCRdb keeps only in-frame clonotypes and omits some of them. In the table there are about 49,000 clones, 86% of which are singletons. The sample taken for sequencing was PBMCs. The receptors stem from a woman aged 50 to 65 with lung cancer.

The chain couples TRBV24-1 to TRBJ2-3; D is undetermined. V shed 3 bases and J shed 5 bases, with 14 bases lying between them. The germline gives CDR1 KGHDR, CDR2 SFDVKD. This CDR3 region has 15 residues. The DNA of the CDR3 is TGTGCCACCAGTGATCCCAGGCTCGGCCGAGATACGCAGTATTTT. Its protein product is CATSDPRLGRDTQYF.

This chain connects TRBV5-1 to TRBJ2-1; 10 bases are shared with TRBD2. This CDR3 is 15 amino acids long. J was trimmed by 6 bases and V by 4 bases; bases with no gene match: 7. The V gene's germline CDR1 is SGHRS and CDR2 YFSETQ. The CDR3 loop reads CASSPQGLAFNEQFF. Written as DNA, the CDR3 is TGCGCCAGCAGCCCCCAGGGACTAGCGTTCAATGAGCAGTTCTTC.

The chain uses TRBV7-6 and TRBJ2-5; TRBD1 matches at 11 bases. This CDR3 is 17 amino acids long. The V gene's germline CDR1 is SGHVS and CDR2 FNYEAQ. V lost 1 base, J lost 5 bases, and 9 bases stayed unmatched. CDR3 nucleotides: TGTGCCAGCAGCTTAGGGACAGGGGGCGCAAGCTTGGAGACCCAGTACTTC. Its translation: CASSLGTGGASLETQYF.

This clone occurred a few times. CDR3 loop: CASRQPGQHNQPQHF. DNA of the CDR3: TGTGCCAGCAGACAACCGGGACAGCACAATCAGCCCCAGCATTTT. The chain combines TRBV7-9 with TRBJ1-5, with 7 bases fitting TRBD1. This CDR3 contains 15 residues. Germline loops: CDR1 SEHNR, CDR2 FQNEAQ (reference sequence). The junction had 8 bases not matched to a gene; V was cut back by 6 bases and J by 3 bases.

As DNA, the CDR3 is TGTGCCAGCAGCTGGAGGGAGCTAAGTGAAGCTTTCTTT. It translates to CASSWRELSEAFF. V gene TRBV5-5 combines with J gene TRBJ1-1; D unclear. The CDR3 is 13 residues long. V lost 3 bases and J 7 bases, leaving 13 bases between the germline ends. Looked up from germline, CDR1 is SGHKS and CDR2 is YYEKEE (reference sequence).